Presented here are 15 T cell receptor beta chains from one specimen sequenced in a study of T-cell reconstitution after alpha-beta-depleted transplantation in children. Preparation of the TCRbeta library used unique molecular identifiers. Each CDR3 protein gets one entry after TCRdb re-called the PCR reads with MiXCR. The repertoire holds some 490,000 distinct CDR3 sequences, with under 15% as singletons. Specimen: PBMCs from the stem cell graft donor, collected from the stem cell graft. The receptors derive from a human donor who donated a stem cell graft to a child with combined immunodeficiency.

The chain couples TRBV18 to TRBJ1-6, with TRBD1 as a possible D gene (5 bases). The CDR3 has 14 amino acids. Germline V lookup: CDR1 KGHSH, CDR2 LQKENI. V was shortened by 3 bases and J by 7 bases, with 10 bases between the two germline ends. CDR3 DNA: TGTGCCAGCTCACCTCGGGGCGTAAATTCACCCCTCCACTTT. Its translation is CASSPRGVNSPLHF.

This clonotype was counted between two and nine times. The chain joins TRBV6-2 or TRBV6-3 to TRBJ2-2, with D perhaps matching TRBD1 (6 bases). Trimming took 4 bases from V and 1 from J, leaving 16 bases between them. This CDR3 is 17 amino acids long. Germline CDR1 reads MNHEY; CDR2 reads SVGEGT. The DNA for the CDR3 is TGTGCCAGCAGTTCGGTATGGGGACACCGGAACACCGGGGAGCTGTTTTTT. Translation: CASSSVWGHRNTGELFF.

This clonotype was found a few times. The chain combines TRBV7-3 with TRBJ2-1, with D perhaps matching TRBD2 (6 bases). V lost 2 bases to trimming and J lost 1 base, with 9 bases between them. This CDR3 region has 15 residues. Germline V gene data show CDR1 as SGHTA and CDR2 as FQGTGA. CDR3 residues: CASSLFRGSYNEQFF. CDR3 in DNA: TGTGCCAGCAGCTTATTTCGGGGGTCCTACAATGAGCAGTTCTTC.

V gene TRBV7-8 combines with J gene TRBJ2-7; D remains unclear. Germline CDR1 is SGHVS and CDR2 is FQNEAQ. This CDR3 comprises 15 residues. V was shortened by 1 base and J by 2 bases, with 12 bases between the two germline ends. The CDR3 DNA is TGTGCCAGCAGCTTAGACAGCCCCGGTACCTACGAGCAGTACTTC. Translating it yields CASSLDSPGTYEQYF.

This clonotype was seen a few times. The chain combines TRBV29-1 with TRBJ2-5, with 8 bases that match TRBD2. Germline CDR1 SQVTM, CDR2 ANQGSEA. V lost 4 bases and J lost 5; bases outside the gene matches: 15. The CDR3 has 16 amino acids. The CDR3 bases are TGCAGCGTTGCTGCTGCGGGGGGCCCCGGGGATGAGACCCAGTACTTC. Translation gives CSVAAAGGPGDETQYF.

There are a few counts of this clonotype. The V gene is TRBV5-6, the J gene TRBJ2-7; TRBD2 matches 9 bases. CDR3 size: 16 residues. From germline, CDR1 is SGHDT and CDR2 YYEEEE. With V trimmed by 3 bases and J by 2 bases, 9 bases remained unmatched. CDR3 protein: CASSWAATSGAYEQYF. CDR3 DNA: TGTGCCAGCAGCTGGGCCGCGACTAGCGGTGCCTACGAGCAGTACTTC. Based on the CDR3 plus reference TRBV5-6 and TRBJ2-7, the full variable domain is DAGVTQSPTHLIKTRGQQVTLRCSPKSGHDTVSWYQQALGQGPQFIFQYYEEEERQRGNFPDRFSGHQFPNYSSELNVNALLLGDSALYLCASSWAATSGAYEQYFGPGTRLTVT.

CDR3 loop: CASSLAVAGGTDTQYF. CDR3 nucleotide sequence: TGCGCCAGCAGCTTGGCCGTAGCGGGTGGCACAGATACGCAGTATTTT. The rearrangement uses TRBV5-1 and TRBJ2-3; 7 bases line up with TRBD2. V was clipped by 0 bases and J by 1 base; unmatched bases: 5. Germline V CDR1 and CDR2: SGHRS, YFSETQ. The CDR3 is 16 amino acids. The complete variable domain, with remaining parts taken from reference TRBV5-1 and TRBJ2-3, reads KAGVTQTPRYLIKTRGQQVTLSCSPISGHRSVSWYQQTPGQGLQFLFEYFSETQRNKGNFPGRFSGRQFSNSRSEMNVSTLELGDSALYLCASSLAVAGGTDTQYFGPGTRLTVL.

The chain has TRBV5-1 and TRBJ2-7, with 8 bases matching TRBD1. The CDR3 runs 16 residues. V trimming: 0 bases; J trimming: 5 bases; junction bases outside the gene matches: 10. Germline V gene sequence: CDR1 SGHRS, CDR2 YFSETQ. This CDR3 reads CASSLAVSGGLDEQYF. The CDR3 DNA reads TGCGCCAGCAGCTTGGCCGTTTCAGGGGGCTTAGACGAGCAGTACTTC.

This clonotype was picked up a small number of times. This chain connects TRBV4-3 to TRBJ2-1; D unresolved. The V and J ends lost 0 bases and 5 bases respectively, with 11 bases between them. This CDR3 region has 15 residues. CDR1 is LGHNA and CDR2 is YSLEER in the germline V gene. The CDR3 DNA is TGCGCCAGCAGCCAAGATTTACAGTCAAACAATGAGCAGTTCTTC. Protein product: CASSQDLQSNNEQFF.

The chain joins TRBV7-9 to TRBJ2-5; perhaps D is TRBD1 or TRBD2 (5 bases each). Trimming cost V 1 base and J 0 bases, with 15 bases left between them. The length of the CDR3 is 17 residues. Germline CDR1 reads SEHNR; CDR2 reads FQNEAQ (reference sequence). The CDR3, as DNA: TGTGCCAGCAGCTTAGTTGGGACGCTACGGGACCAAGAGACCCAGTACTTC. This translates into CASSLVGTLRDQETQYF.

V is TRBV10-3 and J is TRBJ2-7; 7 bases map to TRBD2. The CDR3 loop spans 13 amino acids. V shed 6 bases and J 2 bases; nucleotides not matched to a gene: 4. Germline V gene sequence: CDR1 ENHRY, CDR2 SYGVKD. CDR3 DNA sequence: TGTGCCATCAGGGGAGGGGAAACCTACGAGCAGTACTTC. Amino acids: CAIRGGETYEQYF.

Many counts were recorded for this clonotype. The rearrangement uses TRBV12-3 or TRBV12-4 and TRBJ1-1, with 9 bases that match TRBD1. Trimming removed 7 bases from V and 1 base from J; junction bases left unmatched: 7. The length of the CDR3 is 15 residues. The CDR3 region is CASKNRGRGNTEAFF. The DNA of the CDR3 is TGTGCCAGCAAGAACAGGGGGCGGGGGAACACTGAAGCTTTCTTT.

This clonotype has more than one count but fewer than ten. This chain joins TRBV7-9 and TRBJ2-3; D unclear. The germline V gene has CDR1 SEHNR and CDR2 FQNEAQ (reference sequence). V dropped 4 bases and J dropped 5 bases, with 13 bases sitting between them. The CDR3 runs to 14 residues. CDR3 in DNA: TGTGCCAGCAGCTCCGACGGACGGCTAGATACGCAGTATTTT. It is translated as CASSSDGRLDTQYF. Supplemented by reference TRBV7-9 and TRBJ2-3, the full variable domain reads DTGVSQNPRHKITKRGQNVTFRCDPISEHNRLYWYRQTLGQGPEFLTYFQNEAQLEKSRLLSDRFSAERPKGSFSTLEIQRTEQGDSAMYLCASSSDGRLDTQYFGPGTRLTVL.

This clonotype was detected ten times or more. The J gene is TRBJ2-7, the V gene TRBV5-5; 11 nucleotides agree with TRBD2. V dropped 4 bases and J dropped 5; count of bases not matched to a gene: 11. CDR3 length: 16 residues. The germline gives CDR1 SGHKS, CDR2 YYEKEE (reference sequence). As DNA, the CDR3 is TGTGCCAGCAGCCTCCGGACTAGCGGGTATATAGACGAGCAGTACTTC. Amino acids: CASSLRTSGYIDEQYF.

This clonotype has a handful of counts. The chain has TRBV5-5 and TRBJ2-1, with 13 positions matching TRBD2. From germline, CDR1 is SGHKS and CDR2 YYEKEE (reference sequence). V shed 0 bases, J shed 7 bases, and the junction held 10 bases outside the gene matches. The CDR3 has 18 amino acids. CDR3 bases: TGTGCCAGCAGCTTGGCAGGACTAGCGGGAGTAAGTAGGAATGAGCAGTTCTTC. Translating it yields CASSLAGLAGVSRNEQFF.